This T cell receptor beta chain was captured by sequencing in a study of technical replicates of blood from four donors. This clone has a handful of counts. The table came from immunoSEQ multiplex PCR; TCRdb's copy has only in-frame clones and leaves some out. The profile shows approximately 81,000 clones, roughly 77% of them singletons. What was sequenced was PBMCs. The receptor was isolated from a human donor in good health. Some clones in this sample may be carry-over from other donors' samples.

CDR3 bases: TGCGCCAGCAGCCTAGATCCTCAGGGGACCGGGGAGCTGTTTTTT. Its translation: CASSLDPQGTGELFF. The chain is built from TRBV5-1 and TRBJ2-2; possibly TRBD1 for D (6 bases). V lost 4 bases to trimming and J lost 5 bases, with 15 bases between them. This CDR3 has 15 amino acids. CDR1 SGHRS and CDR2 YFSETQ come from the germline V gene.